What follows are 16 T cell receptor beta chains derived from one specimen sequenced in a study of blood T cell repertoires in COVID-19. The table came from immunoSEQ multiplex PCR; TCRdb's copy has only in-frame clones and leaves some out. Of some 94,000 clones in the sample, about 90% are singletons; the top ten hold under 1.2%. The sample comprised peripheral blood. The receptors here all came from a human donor in a cohort sampled during active COVID-19.

V is TRBV2 and J is TRBJ2-1, with 13 bases lining up with TRBD2. Unmatched junction bases numbered 4, after V lost 4 bases and J lost 7 bases. From germline, CDR1 is SNHLY and CDR2 FYNNEI. CDR3 length equals 15 residues. The CDR3 DNA reads TGTGCCAGCAGTGGGGGACTAGCGGGGCCTAATGAGCAGTTCTTC. It is translated as CASSGGLAGPNEQFF.

The chain couples TRBV28 to TRBJ2-3; maybe TRBD2 (5 bases). The germline V gene has CDR1 MDHEN and CDR2 SYDVKM. The CDR3 runs to 14 residues. The V end lost 6 bases, the J end lost 2 bases, and 12 bases lay between the germline ends. CDR3: CASSPGVDTDTQYF. Here the CDR3 DNA reads TGTGCCAGCAGCCCCGGGGTGGACACAGATACGCAGTATTTT.

This clone appeared once. The chain carries TRBV3-1 (or the pseudogene TRBV3-2) and TRBJ2-7; D ambiguous. The CDR3 totals 14 residues. The germline V gene has CDR1 LGHDT and CDR2 YNNKEL (reference sequence). V lost 2 bases, J lost 2 bases, and 10 bases lay in between. The CDR3 is CASSQRQAPYEQYF. The CDR3 region has the DNA TGTGCCAGCAGCCAAAGGCAGGCGCCCTACGAGCAGTACTTC.

This clone was seen a single time. The chain recombines TRBV6-1 with TRBJ2-1; D is ambiguous. The germline V gene encodes CDR1 MNHNS and CDR2 SASEGT. The ends were cut back, 0 bases at V and 0 bases at J, with 6 bases in the middle. This CDR3 is 15 amino acids long. The CDR3 nucleotides read TGTGCCAGCAGTGAAGCTGATAGCTCCTACAATGAGCAGTTCTTC. Its protein is CASSEADSSYNEQFF.

In this sample, this clone turned up once. This chain connects TRBV6-5 to TRBJ2-3; 9 bases match TRBD1. J gave up 4 bases and V 11 bases, and 13 bases lay outside the gene matches. The CDR3 totals 15 residues. From germline, CDR1 is MNHEY and CDR2 SVGAGI. DNA of the CDR3: TGTGCCTACAGAGGGGACAGGGCATTCGCAGATACGCAGTATTTT. This gives the protein CAYRGDRAFADTQYF.

V is TRBV2 and J is TRBJ1-1, with 7 nucleotides matching TRBD1. CDR1 SNHLY and CDR2 FYNNEI come from the germline V gene. Trimming cost V 6 bases and J 0 bases; bases outside gene matches: 10. The CDR3 consists of 16 residues. The CDR3 sequence: CASREQGRKMNTEAFF. CDR3 sequence (DNA): TGTGCCAGCAGAGAACAGGGGCGGAAAATGAACACTGAAGCTTTCTTT.

V gene TRBV18 combines with J gene TRBJ1-1; maybe TRBD1 (6 bases). The length of the CDR3 is 14 residues. In germline, CDR1 is KGHSH, CDR2 LQKENI. Trimming removed 2 bases at V and 1 base at J, with 8 bases between. CDR3 nucleotide sequence: TGTGCCAGCTCACCATCAGGGGAGAACACTGAAGCTTTCTTT. This codes for CASSPSGENTEAFF.

The chain is built from TRBV7-9 and TRBJ2-1; D gene ambiguous. The V and J ends lost 3 bases and 7 bases respectively, with 7 bases between them. This CDR3 contains 12 residues. Germline-derived CDR1 and CDR2 are SEHNR and FQNEAQ (reference sequence). CDR3 sequence reads: CASSFSRNEQFF. In DNA, the CDR3 is TGTGCCAGCAGCTTTTCGAGAAATGAGCAGTTCTTC. Based on the CDR3 plus reference TRBV7-9 and TRBJ2-1, the full variable domain is DTGVSQNPRHKITKRGQNVTFRCDPISEHNRLYWYRQTLGQGPEFLTYFQNEAQLEKSRLLSDRFSAERPKGSFSTLEIQRTEQGDSAMYLCASSFSRNEQFFGPGTRLTVL.

The genes are TRBV6-7 and TRBJ2-1, with 8 bases fitting TRBD2. TRBV6-7 is an ORF for which the function is uncertain. J lost 5 bases, V lost 0 bases, and 6 bases had no gene match. The CDR3 spans 16 residues. The CDR3 region is CASSYSSGRAHNEQFF. The CDR3 DNA is TGTGCCAGCAGTTACTCCAGCGGGAGAGCCCACAATGAGCAGTTCTTC.

The chain employs TRBV7-9 and TRBJ2-7; 8 positions agree with TRBD2. The V gene's germline CDR1 is SEHNR and CDR2 FQNEAQ (reference sequence). The CDR3 totals 13 residues. The ends lost 5 bases at V and 3 bases at J; junction bases unmatched: 3. CDR3 nucleotides: TGTGCCAGCAGCCCTAGCGGGCTCTACGAGCAGTACTTC. The encoded protein is CASSPSGLYEQYF.

V is TRBV3-1 (or the pseudogene TRBV3-2) and J is TRBJ2-5, with a possible D match to TRBD1 (5 bases). This CDR3 is 16 amino acids long. V was cut by 4 bases and J by 2 bases, with 17 bases left in between. Per germline, CDR1 LGHDT and CDR2 YNNKEL (reference sequence). The CDR3 sequence is CASSRAGHQMQETQYF. CDR3 DNA: TGTGCCAGCAGCCGTGCTGGACATCAAATGCAAGAGACCCAGTACTTC.

The gene calls are TRBV19 and TRBJ1-6; 7 nucleotides align to TRBD1. With V trimmed by 6 bases and J by 1 base, 6 bases remained unmatched. There are 16 residues in the CDR3. Germline lookup yields CDR1 LNHDA and CDR2 SQIVND (reference sequence). This CDR3 reads CASRALQGSYNSPLHF. The CDR3 bases are TGTGCCAGTAGAGCCTTACAGGGGTCCTATAATTCACCCCTCCACTTT.

The chain joins TRBV7-9 to TRBJ2-7; TRBD1 matches 9 bases. The CDR3 extends over 14 amino acids. Trimming cost V 5 bases and J 5 bases; bases outside gene matches: 7. The V gene's germline CDR1 is SEHNR and CDR2 FQNEAQ (reference sequence). CDR3 residues: CASSDRDRVHEQYF. In DNA form, the CDR3 reads TGTGCCAGCAGCGACCGGGACAGGGTCCACGAGCAGTACTTC. Full variable domain (outside the CDR3, taken from reference TRBV7-9 and TRBJ2-7): DTGVSQNPRHKITKRGQNVTFRCDPISEHNRLYWYRQTLGQGPEFLTYFQNEAQLEKSRLLSDRFSAERPKGSFSTLEIQRTEQGDSAMYLCASSDRDRVHEQYFGPGTRLTVT.

The chain couples TRBV24-1 to TRBJ1-1, with D perhaps TRBD1 (6 bases). Per germline, CDR1 KGHDR and CDR2 SFDVKD. The CDR3 contains 14 residues. Trimming stripped 3 bases from V and 3 bases from J, with 10 bases between. This CDR3 reads CATSDRDTYTEAFF. The CDR3 coding sequence is TGTGCCACCAGTGATAGGGACACTTACACTGAAGCTTTCTTT.

The genes are TRBV3-1 (or the pseudogene TRBV3-2) and TRBJ2-1; 9 nucleotides agree with TRBD2. This CDR3 contains 11 residues. Unmatched junction bases numbered 3, after V lost 9 bases and J lost 9 bases. From germline, CDR1 is LGHDT and CDR2 YNNKEL (reference sequence). The CDR3 region is CASSREGEQFF. In DNA form, the CDR3 reads TGTGCCAGTTCGCGGGAGGGTGAGCAGTTCTTC.

This clone appeared a few times. The gene calls are TRBV5-1 and TRBJ2-7, with D possibly TRBD2 on 6 matching bases. Germline CDR1 reads SGHRS; CDR2 reads YFSETQ. The CDR3 contains 14 residues. Trimming took 4 bases from V and 4 from J, leaving 15 bases between them. In nucleotides, the CDR3 is TGCGCCAGCAGCCCCCGGGAGAATGGGTACGAGCAGTACTTC. Protein sequence: CASSPRENGYEQYF.